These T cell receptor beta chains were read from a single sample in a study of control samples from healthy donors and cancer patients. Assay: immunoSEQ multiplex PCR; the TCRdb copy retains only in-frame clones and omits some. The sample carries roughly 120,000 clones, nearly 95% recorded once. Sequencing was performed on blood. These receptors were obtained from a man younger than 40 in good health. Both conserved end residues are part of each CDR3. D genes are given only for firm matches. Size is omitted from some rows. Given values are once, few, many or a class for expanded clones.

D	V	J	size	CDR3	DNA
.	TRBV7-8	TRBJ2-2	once	CASSTRSRGGELFF	TGTGCCAGCAGCACCAGGTCCCGCGGGGGGGAGCTGTTTTTT
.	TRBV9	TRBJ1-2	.	CASSVDLGDGYTF	TGTGCCAGCAGCGTAGATCTTGGGGATGGCTACACCTTC
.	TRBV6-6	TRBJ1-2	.	CASSLQGVGGYTF	TGTGCCAGCAGCCTGCAGGGAGTAGGGGGCTACACCTTC
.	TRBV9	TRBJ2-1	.	CASSLGSSSYNEQFF	TGTGCCAGCAGCCTAGGCAGTAGCTCCTACAATGAGCAGTTCTTC
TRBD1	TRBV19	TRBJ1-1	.	CASSSLQQGANTEAFF	TGTGCCAGTAGTAGCCTTCAACAGGGGGCAAACACTGAAGCTTTCTTT
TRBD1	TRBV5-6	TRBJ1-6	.	CASSPGTGYSPLHF	TGTGCCAGCAGCCCCGGGACAGGGTATTCACCCCTCCACTTT
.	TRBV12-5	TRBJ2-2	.	CASAPGLLLELFF	TGTGCTAGTGCTCCGGGACTTCTTCTGGAGCTGTTTTTT
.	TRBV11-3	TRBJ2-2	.	CASSLGGANTGELFF	TGTGCCAGCAGCTTAGGGGGAGCGAACACCGGGGAGCTGTTTTTT
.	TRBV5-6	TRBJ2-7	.	CASSPNGGSYEQYF	TGTGCCAGCAGCCCCAACGGGGGCTCCTACGAGCAGTACTTC
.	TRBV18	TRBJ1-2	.	CASSEDSPGGYTF	TGTGCCAGCTCAGAGGACAGTCCCGGGGGCTACACCTTC
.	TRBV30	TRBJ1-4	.	CAWSVRGADEKLFF	TGTGCCTGGAGTGTACGGGGGGCGGATGAAAAACTGTTTTTT
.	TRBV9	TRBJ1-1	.	CASSVEGEPVNTEAFF	TGTGCCAGCAGCGTAGAAGGGGAACCAGTGAACACTGAAGCTTTCTTT
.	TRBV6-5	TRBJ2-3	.	CASSPTYSTDTQYF	TGTGCCAGCAGTCCGACCTATAGCACAGATACGCAGTATTTT
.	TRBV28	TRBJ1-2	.	CASRDSYGYTF	TGTGCCAGCAGGGACAGCTATGGCTACACCTTC
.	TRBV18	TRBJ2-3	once	CASSPPGTDTQYF	TGTGCCAGCTCACCACCCGGCACAGATACGCAGTATTTT
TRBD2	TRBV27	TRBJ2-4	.	CASRSGRGGNIQYF	TGTGCCAGCAGGTCGGGACGGGGAGGGAACATTCAGTACTTC
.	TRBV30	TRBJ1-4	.	CAWKVGRGSEKLFF	TGTGCCTGGAAAGTAGGCAGGGGATCTGAAAAACTGTTTTTT
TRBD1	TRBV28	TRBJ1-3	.	CASRGQGRTGNTIYF	TGTGCCAGCAGAGGACAGGGGAGGACTGGAAACACCATATATTTT
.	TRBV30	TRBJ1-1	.	CAWIGEGRTEAFF	TGTGCCTGGATCGGAGAGGGCCGAACTGAAGCTTTCTTT
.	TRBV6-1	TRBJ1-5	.	CASSDSTGRQPQHF	TGTGCCAGCAGTGATTCAACTGGGAGGCAGCCCCAGCATTTT
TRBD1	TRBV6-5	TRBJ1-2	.	CASRRLYRGDGYTF	TGTGCCAGCAGACGACTCTACAGGGGCGATGGCTACACCTTC
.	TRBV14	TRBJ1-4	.	CASSQDSPATNEKLFF	TGTGCCAGCAGCCAAGATTCGCCCGCAACTAATGAAAAACTGTTTTTT
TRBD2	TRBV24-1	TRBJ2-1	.	CATSDLGTSGDSYNEQFF	TGTGCCACCAGTGATTTGGGGACTAGCGGGGACTCCTACAATGAGCAGTTCTTC
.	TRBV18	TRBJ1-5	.	CASSLTGTYQPQHF	TGTGCCAGCTCACTGACCGGGACTTATCAGCCCCAGCATTTT
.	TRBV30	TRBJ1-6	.	CAWKTNSPLHF	TGTGCCTGGAAAACAAATTCACCCCTCCACTTT
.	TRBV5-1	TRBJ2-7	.	CASSLSTRGYEQYF	TGCGCCAGCAGCTTGTCGACTAGGGGCTACGAGCAGTACTTC
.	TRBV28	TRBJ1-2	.	CASSLYGGGYTF	TGTGCCAGCAGTTTATATGGGGGTGGCTACACCTTC
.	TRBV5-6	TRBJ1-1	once	CASSFREEAFF	TGTGCCAGCAGCTTTCGAGAGGAAGCTTTCTTT
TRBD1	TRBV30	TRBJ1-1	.	CAWSFADRANTEAFF	TGTGCCTGGAGTTTCGCCGACAGGGCGAACACTGAAGCTTTCTTT
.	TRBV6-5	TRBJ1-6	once	CASYGFYNSPLHF	TGTGCCAGCTACGGGTTCTATAATTCACCCCTCCACTTT
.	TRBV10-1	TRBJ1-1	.	CASSTKRGLNTEAFF	TGCGCCAGCAGTACCAAACGGGGCTTGAACACTGAAGCTTTCTTT
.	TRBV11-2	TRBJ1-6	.	CASSLQTPNSPLHF	TGTGCCAGCAGCCTACAGACCCCTAATTCACCCCTCCACTTT
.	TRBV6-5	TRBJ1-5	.	CASSRGRHQPQHF	TGTGCCAGCAGTAGGGGGAGGCATCAGCCCCAGCATTTT
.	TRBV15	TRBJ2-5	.	CATSGWGETQYF	TGTGCCACCAGCGGATGGGGAGAGACCCAGTACTTC
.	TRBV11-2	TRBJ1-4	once	CASSPSGVMNEKLFF	TGTGCCAGCAGCCCCTCAGGGGTGATGAATGAAAAACTGTTTTTT
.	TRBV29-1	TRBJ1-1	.	CSVGTFEAFF	TGCAGCGTTGGTACCTTCGAAGCTTTCTTT
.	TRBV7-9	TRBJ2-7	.	CASSSHDEQYF	TGTGCCAGCAGCTCTCACGACGAGCAGTACTTC
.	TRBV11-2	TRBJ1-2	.	CASLQGNGYTF	TGTGCCAGCCTGCAGGGGAATGGCTACACCTTC
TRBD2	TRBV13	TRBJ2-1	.	CASRSQGLAGNEQFF	TGTGCCAGCAGGTCACAGGGACTAGCGGGGAATGAGCAGTTCTTC
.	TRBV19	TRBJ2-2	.	CASSIGRTPATGELFF	TGTGCCAGTAGTATAGGAAGGACCCCGGCTACCGGGGAGCTGTTTTTT
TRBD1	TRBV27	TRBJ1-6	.	CASSPSGQGNSPLHF	TGTGCCAGCAGTCCCTCCGGACAGGGCAATTCACCCCTCCACTTT